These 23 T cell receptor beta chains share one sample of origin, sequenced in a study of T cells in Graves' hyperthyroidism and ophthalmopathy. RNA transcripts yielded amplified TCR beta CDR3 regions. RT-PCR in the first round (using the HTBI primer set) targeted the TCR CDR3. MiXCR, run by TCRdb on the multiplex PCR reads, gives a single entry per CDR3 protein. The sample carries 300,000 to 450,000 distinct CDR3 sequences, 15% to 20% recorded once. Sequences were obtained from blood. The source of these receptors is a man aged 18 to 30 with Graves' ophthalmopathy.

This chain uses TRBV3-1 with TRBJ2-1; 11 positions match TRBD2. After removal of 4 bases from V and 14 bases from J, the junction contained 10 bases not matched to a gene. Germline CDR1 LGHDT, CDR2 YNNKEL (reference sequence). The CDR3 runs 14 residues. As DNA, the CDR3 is TGTGCCAGCAGCCTACGGAGTAGCGGGGGGGCCGAGTTCTTC. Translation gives CASSLRSSGGAEFF.

The CDR3 sequence: CASSPRREKLFF. As DNA, the CDR3 is TGTGCCAGCTCACCCCGGCGGGAAAAACTGTTTTTT. The gene calls are TRBV18 and TRBJ1-4, with unresolved D. This CDR3 spans 12 amino acids. Germline assignment: CDR1 KGHSH and CDR2 LQKENI. Trimming took 3 bases from V and 8 from J, leaving 7 bases between them.

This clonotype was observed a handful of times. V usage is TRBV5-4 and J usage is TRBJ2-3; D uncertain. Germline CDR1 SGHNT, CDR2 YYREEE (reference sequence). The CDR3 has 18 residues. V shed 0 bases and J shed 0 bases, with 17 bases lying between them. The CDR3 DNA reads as TGTGCCAGCAGCTTGGATTTTCCAAACCGCCTTAGCACAGATACGCAGTATTTT. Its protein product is CASSLDFPNRLSTDTQYF.

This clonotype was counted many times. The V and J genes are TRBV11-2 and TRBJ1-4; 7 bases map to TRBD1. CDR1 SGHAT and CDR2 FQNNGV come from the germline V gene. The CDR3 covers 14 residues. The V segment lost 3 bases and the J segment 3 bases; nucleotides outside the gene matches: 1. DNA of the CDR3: TGTGCCAGCAGCTTGACAGGGTCTAATGAAAAACTGTTTTTT. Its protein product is CASSLTGSNEKLFF.

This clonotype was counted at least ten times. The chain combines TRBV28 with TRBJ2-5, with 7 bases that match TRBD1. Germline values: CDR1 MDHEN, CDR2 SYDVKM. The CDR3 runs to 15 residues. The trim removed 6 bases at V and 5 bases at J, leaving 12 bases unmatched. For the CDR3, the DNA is TGTGCCAGCAGCCCCGGGAAGGGGGCCCTGGAGACCCAGTACTTC. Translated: CASSPGKGALETQYF.

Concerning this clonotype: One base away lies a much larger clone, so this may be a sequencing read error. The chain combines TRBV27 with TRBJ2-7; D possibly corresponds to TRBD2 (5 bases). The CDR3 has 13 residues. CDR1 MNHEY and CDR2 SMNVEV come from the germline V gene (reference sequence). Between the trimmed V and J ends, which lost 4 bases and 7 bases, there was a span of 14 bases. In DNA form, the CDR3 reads TGTGCCAGCAGTTCCAGACTGACGGGAGAGCAGTACTTC. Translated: CASSSRLTGEQYF.

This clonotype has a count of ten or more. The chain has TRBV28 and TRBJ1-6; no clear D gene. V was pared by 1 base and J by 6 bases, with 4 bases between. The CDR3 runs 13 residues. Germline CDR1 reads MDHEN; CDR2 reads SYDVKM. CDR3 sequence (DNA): TGTGCCAGCAGTTTATCCCCTAATTCACCCCTCCACTTT. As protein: CASSLSPNSPLHF.

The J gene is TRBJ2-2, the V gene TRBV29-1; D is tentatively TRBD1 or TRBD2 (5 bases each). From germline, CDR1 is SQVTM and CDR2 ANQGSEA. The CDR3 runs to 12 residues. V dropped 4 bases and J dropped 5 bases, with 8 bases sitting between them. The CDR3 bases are TGCAGCGTTGCAGGGAGTACCGGGGAGCTGTTTTTT. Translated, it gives CSVAGSTGELFF.

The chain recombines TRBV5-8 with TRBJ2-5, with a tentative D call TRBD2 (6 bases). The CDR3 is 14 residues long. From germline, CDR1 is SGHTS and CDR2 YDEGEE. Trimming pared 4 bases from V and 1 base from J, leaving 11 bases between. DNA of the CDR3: TGTGCCAGCAGCCGCCGGGACTTCCAAGAGACCCAGTACTTC. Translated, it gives CASSRRDFQETQYF.

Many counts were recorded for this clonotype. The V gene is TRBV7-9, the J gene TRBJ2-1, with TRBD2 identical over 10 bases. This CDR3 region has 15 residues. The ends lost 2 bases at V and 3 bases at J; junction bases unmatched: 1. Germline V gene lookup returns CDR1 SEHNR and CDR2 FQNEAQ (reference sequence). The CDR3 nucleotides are TGTGCCAGCAGCTTATCTAGCGGGGGCTACAATGAGCAGTTCTTC. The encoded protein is CASSLSSGGYNEQFF.

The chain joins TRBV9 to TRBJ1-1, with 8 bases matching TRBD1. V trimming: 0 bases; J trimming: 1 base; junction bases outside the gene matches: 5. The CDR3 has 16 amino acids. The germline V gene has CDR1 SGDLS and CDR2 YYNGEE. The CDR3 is CASSVGWTGKNTEAFF. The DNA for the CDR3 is TGTGCCAGCAGCGTAGGCTGGACAGGGAAGAACACTGAAGCTTTCTTT. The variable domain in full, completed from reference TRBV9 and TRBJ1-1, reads DSGVTQTPKHLITATGQRVTLRCSPRSGDLSVYWYQQSLDQGLQFLIQYYNGEERAKGNILERFSAQQFPDLHSELNLSSLELGDSALYFCASSVGWTGKNTEAFFGQGTRLTVV.

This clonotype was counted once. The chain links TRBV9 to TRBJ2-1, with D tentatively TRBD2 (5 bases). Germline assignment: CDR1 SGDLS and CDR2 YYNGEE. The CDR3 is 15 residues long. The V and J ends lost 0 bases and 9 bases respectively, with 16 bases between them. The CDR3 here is CASSVGIGVSSEQFF. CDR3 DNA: TGTGCCAGCAGCGTAGGAATCGGGGTTAGCAGTGAGCAGTTCTTC.

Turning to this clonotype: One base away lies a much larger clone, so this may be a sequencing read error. The CDR3 DNA sequence: TGCAGTGCCCCGGCGGGGGGCAATAAGCCCCAGCATTTT. Residues: CSAPAGGNKPQHF. The rearrangement uses TRBV20-1 and TRBJ1-5; a weak D match, TRBD1 (6 bases). Germline assignment: CDR1 DFQATT and CDR2 SNEGSKA (reference sequence). The CDR3 is 13 amino acids.

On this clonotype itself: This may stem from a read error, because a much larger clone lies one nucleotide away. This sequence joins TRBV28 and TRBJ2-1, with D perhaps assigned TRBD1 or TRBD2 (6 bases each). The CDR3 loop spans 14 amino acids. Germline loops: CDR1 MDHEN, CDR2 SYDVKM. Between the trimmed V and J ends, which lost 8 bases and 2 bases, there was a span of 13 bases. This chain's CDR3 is CASARGGTYNEQFF. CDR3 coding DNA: TGTGCCAGCGCGAGAGGGGGGACCTACAATGAGCAGTTCTTC.

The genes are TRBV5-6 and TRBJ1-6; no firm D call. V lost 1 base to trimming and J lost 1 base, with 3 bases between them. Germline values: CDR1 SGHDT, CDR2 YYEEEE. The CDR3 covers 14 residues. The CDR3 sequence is CASSLWSYNSPLHF. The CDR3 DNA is TGTGCCAGCAGCTTGTGGTCCTATAATTCACCCCTCCACTTT.

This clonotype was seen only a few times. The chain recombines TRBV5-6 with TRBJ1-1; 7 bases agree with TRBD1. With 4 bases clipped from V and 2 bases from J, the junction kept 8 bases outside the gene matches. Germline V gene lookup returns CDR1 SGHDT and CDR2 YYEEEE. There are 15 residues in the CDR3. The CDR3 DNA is TGTGCCAGCAGCAGGGCGACAGGGTTAAACACTGAAGCTTTCTTT. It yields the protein CASSRATGLNTEAFF.

The chain's CDR3 is CASTPSSGTYNEQFF. As DNA, the CDR3 is TGCGCCAGCACCCCATCTAGCGGAACCTACAATGAGCAGTTCTTC. V usage is TRBV10-2 and J usage is TRBJ2-1; 7 bases are shared with TRBD2. Per the germline V gene, CDR1 is WSHSY and CDR2 is SAAADI. J gave up 2 bases and V 7 bases, and 8 bases lay outside the gene matches. This CDR3 region has 15 residues.

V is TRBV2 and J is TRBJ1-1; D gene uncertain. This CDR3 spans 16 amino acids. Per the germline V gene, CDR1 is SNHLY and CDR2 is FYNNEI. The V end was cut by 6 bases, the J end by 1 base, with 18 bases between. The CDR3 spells CASSLAVQGANTEAFF. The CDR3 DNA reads TGTGCCAGCAGCTTAGCAGTACAAGGAGCGAACACTGAAGCTTTCTTT.

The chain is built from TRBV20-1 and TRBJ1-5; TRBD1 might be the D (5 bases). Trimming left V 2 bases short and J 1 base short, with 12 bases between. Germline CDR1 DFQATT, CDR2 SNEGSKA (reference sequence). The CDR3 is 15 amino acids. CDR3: CSARPGLWSNQPQHF. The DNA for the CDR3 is TGCAGTGCTAGACCAGGGCTCTGGAGCAATCAGCCCCAGCATTTT.

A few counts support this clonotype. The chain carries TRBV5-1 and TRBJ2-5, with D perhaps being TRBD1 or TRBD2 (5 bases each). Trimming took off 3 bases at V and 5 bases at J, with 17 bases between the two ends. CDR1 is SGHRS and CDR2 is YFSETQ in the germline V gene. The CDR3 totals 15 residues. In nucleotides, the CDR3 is TGCGCCAGCAGCTCGACCGGGGCGCGTCGGGAGACCCAGTACTTC. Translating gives CASSSTGARRETQYF.

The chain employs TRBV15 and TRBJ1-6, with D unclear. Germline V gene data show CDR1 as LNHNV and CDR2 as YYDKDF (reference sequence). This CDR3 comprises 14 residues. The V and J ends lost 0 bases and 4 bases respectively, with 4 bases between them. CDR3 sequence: CATSRDRYNSPLHF. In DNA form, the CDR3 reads TGTGCCACCAGCAGAGATCGGTATAATTCACCCCTCCACTTT.

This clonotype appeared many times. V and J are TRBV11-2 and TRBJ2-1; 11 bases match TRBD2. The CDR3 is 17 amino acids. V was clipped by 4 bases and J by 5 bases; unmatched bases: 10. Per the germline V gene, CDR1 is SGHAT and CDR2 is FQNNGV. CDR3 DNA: TGTGCCAGCAGCTCTACTAGCGGGGGCGTTCGGGACAATGAGCAGTTCTTC. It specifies CASSSTSGGVRDNEQFF.

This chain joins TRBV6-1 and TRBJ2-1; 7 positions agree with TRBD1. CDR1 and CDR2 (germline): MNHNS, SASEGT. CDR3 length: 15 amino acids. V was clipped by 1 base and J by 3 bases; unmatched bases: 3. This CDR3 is CASSEEGQNYNEQFF. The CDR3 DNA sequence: TGTGCCAGCAGTGAAGAGGGACAGAACTACAATGAGCAGTTCTTC.